Sequencing of this TCR beta chain was carried out in a study of cytomegalovirus exposure and HLA in healthy donors. Study-level information: Earlier sequencing of 200 million or so T cells yielded approximately 100 million unique TCR beta sequences.

Amplification used 60 Vbeta primers and 13 Jbeta primers. Measured with immunoSEQ multiplex PCR; TCRdb has only the in-frame clones, and not every one. This sample has around 120,000 clones, with roughly three quarters found just once. The V segment lost 7 bases and the J segment 9 bases; nucleotides outside the gene matches: 11. Per the germline V gene, CDR1 is SNHLY and CDR2 is FYNNEI. This CDR3 has 13 amino acids. This clone was picked up a small number of times. Antigen specificity is unknown. Study-wide results and caveats: Researchers catalogued some 160 TCR beta chains as cytomegalovirus-associated. Only CMV serostatus was available as immune exposure information.

Sequenced sample: PBMCs. This TCR derives from a woman aged 18-29 years in good health and CMV-seronegative. V gene TRBV2 combines with J gene TRBJ1-1; TRBD1 aligns across 7 bases. The CDR3 spells CASTLSTGSKAFF. Written as DNA, the CDR3 is TGTGCCAGCACCCTCTCGACAGGGAGTAAAGCTTTCTTT.